This T cell receptor beta chain was captured by sequencing in a study of cytotoxic CD8 clonotypes in ibrutinib-treated CLL. The assay was immunoSEQ multiplex PCR, and TCRdb's table has in-frame clones only and misses some. In the table there are a few hundred thousand clones, almost 80% of which are singletons. Germline CDR1 reads SGDLS; CDR2 reads YYNGEE. This CDR3 contains 15 residues. With V trimmed by 4 bases and J by 4 bases, 6 bases remained unmatched. As regards this clone: What it binds is unknown.

Whole-study findings and limits: Clonality measured at baseline exceeded age-matched healthy donors, tracking circulating CD8+ T-cell counts. Clonality rose at ibrutinib response, held steady in sustained remission, and fell toward baseline at progression.

This sample comprised PBMCs, obtained before ibrutinib treatment. The rearrangement links TRBV9 to TRBJ1-4; 8 bases line up with TRBD1. The receptor's source is a human donor with chronic lymphocytic leukemia. CDR3 sequence reads: CASSLRTGSNEKLFF. In nucleotides, the CDR3 is TGTGCCAGCAGCCTACGGACAGGGAGTAATGAAAAACTGTTTTTT. The full variable domain, completed using reference TRBV9 and TRBJ1-4, is DSGVTQTPKHLITATGQRVTLRCSPRSGDLSVYWYQQSLDQGLQFLIQYYNGEERAKGNILERFSAQQFPDLHSELNLSSLELGDSALYFCASSLRTGSNEKLFFGSGTQLSVL.